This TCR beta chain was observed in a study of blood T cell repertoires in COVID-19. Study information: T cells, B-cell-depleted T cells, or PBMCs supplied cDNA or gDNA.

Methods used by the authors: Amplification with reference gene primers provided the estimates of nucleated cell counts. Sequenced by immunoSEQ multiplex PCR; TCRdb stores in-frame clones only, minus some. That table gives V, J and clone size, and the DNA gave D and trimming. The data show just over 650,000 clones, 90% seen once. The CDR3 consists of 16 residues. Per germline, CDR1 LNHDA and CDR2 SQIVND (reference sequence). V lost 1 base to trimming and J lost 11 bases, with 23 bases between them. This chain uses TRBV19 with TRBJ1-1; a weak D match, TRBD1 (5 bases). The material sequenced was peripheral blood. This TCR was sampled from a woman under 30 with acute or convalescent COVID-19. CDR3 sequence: CASSIAPWGGKDRAFF. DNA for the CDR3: TGTGCCAGTAGTATAGCCCCTTGGGGGGGGAAAGACCGGGCTTTCTTT. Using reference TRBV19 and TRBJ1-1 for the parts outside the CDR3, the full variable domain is DGGITQSPKYLFRKEGQNVTLSCEQNLNHDAMYWYRQDPGQGLRLIYYSQIVNDFQKGDIAEGYSVSREKKESFPLTVTSAQKNPTAFYLCASSIAPWGGKDRAFFGQGTRLTVV.